The 27 T cell receptor beta chains below were found in one sample sequenced in a study of blood T cell repertoires in COVID-19. The protocol was immunoSEQ multiplex PCR, while the TCRdb copy is restricted to in-frame clones and leaves out a portion. The sample has under 200,000 clones, over 80% seen once. Sample: PBMCs or T cells enriched from blood (not recorded which). These TCRs come from a woman younger than 45 who had been exposed to COVID-19.

The J gene is TRBJ1-2, the V gene TRBV9, with D possibly TRBD1 on 5 matching bases. The V end lost 4 bases, the J end lost 1 base, and 23 bases lay between the germline ends. Germline V CDR1 and CDR2: SGDLS, YYNGEE. The CDR3 spans 18 residues. The CDR3 DNA is TGTGCCAGCAGCCCCCCAAGGGGTCCATCTTATTTTAACTATGGCTACACCTTC. Translated, it gives CASSPPRGPSYFNYGYTF.

CDR3 coding DNA: TGTGCCAGCAGTTTATTTTCATCAGGCGGGCTGGCTGGAAACACCATATATTTT. This gives the protein CASSLFSSGGLAGNTIYF. This chain joins TRBV27 and TRBJ1-3, with no clear D. The CDR3 is made up of 18 amino acids. Germline loops: CDR1 MNHEY, CDR2 SMNVEV (reference sequence). V shed 1 base and J shed 2 bases, with 18 bases lying between them.

The chain has TRBV19 and TRBJ2-5, with 7 bases aligning to TRBD2. CDR3 length: 14 amino acids. V lost 7 bases and J lost 0; bases outside the gene matches: 5. Germline CDR1 and CDR2: LNHDA and SQIVND (reference sequence). In DNA, the CDR3 is TGTGCCAGTACCCCCGGGAGGCACCAAGAGACCCAGTACTTC. Its protein is CASTPGRHQETQYF. Based on the CDR3 plus reference TRBV19 and TRBJ2-5, the full variable domain is DGGITQSPKYLFRKEGQNVTLSCEQNLNHDAMYWYRQDPGQGLRLIYYSQIVNDFQKGDIAEGYSVSREKKESFPLTVTSAQKNPTAFYLCASTPGRHQETQYFGPGTRLLVL.

The chain joins TRBV9 to TRBJ2-5; D gene unclear. The V gene lost 0 bases and the J gene lost 1 base, with 10 bases spanning the gap. CDR1 is SGDLS and CDR2 is YYNGEE in the germline V gene. There are 15 residues in the CDR3. The DNA for the CDR3 is TGTGCCAGCAGCGTAGCTTCGTGGCCCCAAGAGACCCAGTACTTC. It translates to CASSVASWPQETQYF.

As DNA, the CDR3 is TGTGCCAGCAGTGTTGACAGGGGGGTTCAGCCCCAGCATTTT. Protein: CASSVDRGVQPQHF. The genes are TRBV2 and TRBJ1-5; the match to TRBD1 covers 9 bases. V lost 4 bases and J lost 6; bases outside the gene matches: 4. The germline V gene has CDR1 SNHLY and CDR2 FYNNEI. The CDR3 contains 14 residues.

The rearrangement uses TRBV7-2 and TRBJ1-5; TRBD1 agrees at 7 bases. The CDR3 is 15 residues long. Germline CDR1 SGHTA, CDR2 FQGNSA. V lost 7 bases to trimming and J lost 4 bases; unmatched junction nucleotides: 10. The CDR3 DNA follows: TGTGCCAGCACCAAGACAGGGCATTCTAATCAGCCCCAGCATTTT. It encodes CASTKTGHSNQPQHF.

The chain employs TRBV3-1 (or the pseudogene TRBV3-2) and TRBJ1-4, with 7 bases that match TRBD1. Germline V gene sequence: CDR1 LGHDT, CDR2 YNNKEL (reference sequence). V gave up 4 bases and J gave up 3 bases; unmatched junction bases: 8. This CDR3 region has 16 residues. The CDR3 protein is CASSRRDSLSNEKLFF. CDR3 coding DNA: TGTGCCAGCAGCCGCAGGGACAGTCTTTCTAATGAAAAACTGTTTTTT.

V gene TRBV19 combines with J gene TRBJ1-2, with D hard to call. With 5 bases removed from V and 4 bases from J, the gap between germline ends came to 8 bases. The CDR3 has 12 amino acids. Looked up from germline, CDR1 is LNHDA and CDR2 is SQIVND (reference sequence). The CDR3 protein is CASSLRLYGYTF. CDR3 in DNA: TGTGCCAGTAGTCTGCGCCTCTATGGCTACACCTTC.

This clone was detected only once. The J gene is TRBJ1-3, the V gene TRBV4-1, with TRBD1 as a possible D gene (6 bases). Germline CDR1 MGHRA, CDR2 YSYEKL. Trimming shortened V by 1 base and J by 2 bases, and 15 bases separated the two germline ends. CDR3 length equals 17 residues. DNA for the CDR3: TGCGCCAGCAGCCAAGGCAGGGCAGGGGCGGCTGGAAACACCATATATTTT. Protein: CASSQGRAGAAGNTIYF.

This clone turned up a few times. This sequence joins TRBV7-9 and TRBJ2-7; TRBD2 aligns across 9 bases. This CDR3 contains 17 residues. Germline V gives CDR1 SEHNR, CDR2 FQNEAQ (reference sequence). The trim removed 2 bases at V and 3 bases at J, leaving 11 bases unmatched. DNA of the CDR3: TGTGCCAGCAGCTTATTTCCGTCTAGGACTAGCGACTACGAGCAGTACTTC. Its protein product is CASSLFPSRTSDYEQYF.

The chain has TRBV30 and TRBJ1-2, with D possibly being TRBD1 (5 bases). V was shortened by 2 bases and J by 10 bases, with 17 bases between the two germline ends. The CDR3 consists of 13 residues. CDR1 GTSNPN and CDR2 SVGIG come from the germline V gene (reference sequence). CDR3 nucleotide sequence: TGTGCCTGGAGTCCGTCGGGCAGGGACTCCTACACCTTC. Its translation: CAWSPSGRDSYTF.

This chain joins TRBV5-5 and TRBJ1-2; 7 bases align to TRBD1. The CDR3 extends over 14 amino acids. Losses at the gene ends were 0 bases for V and 3 bases for J; bases not matched to a gene: 2. Germline V gene sequence: CDR1 SGHKS, CDR2 YYEKEE (reference sequence). DNA of the CDR3: TGTGCCAGCAGCTTGGACAGGGGCTACTATGGCTACACCTTC. Protein product: CASSLDRGYYGYTF. Using reference TRBV5-5 and TRBJ1-2 for the parts outside the CDR3, the full variable domain is DAGVTQSPTHLIKTRGQQVTLRCSPISGHKSVSWYQQVLGQGPQFIFQYYEKEERGRGNFPDRFSARQFPNYSSELNVNALLLGDSALYLCASSLDRGYYGYTFGSGTRLTVV.

J is TRBJ2-7 and V is TRBV5-1; D unclear. The CDR3 has 13 amino acids. Trimming pared 0 bases from V and 2 bases from J, leaving 6 bases between. CDR1 and CDR2 (germline): SGHRS, YFSETQ. The CDR3 reads CASSLDRAYEQYF. DNA of the CDR3: TGCGCCAGCAGCTTGGACAGAGCCTACGAGCAGTACTTC.

The chain couples TRBV5-5 to TRBJ2-7, with D perhaps matching TRBD2 (5 bases). Germline CDR1 is SGHKS and CDR2 is YYEKEE (reference sequence). The CDR3 covers 16 residues. Trimming left V 1 base short and J 4 bases short, with 18 bases between. This CDR3 reads CASSLHAGMGDYEQYF. The CDR3 DNA is TGTGCCAGCAGCTTGCACGCGGGTATGGGCGATTACGAGCAGTACTTC.

This chain joins TRBV11-2 and TRBJ2-2; maybe TRBD2 (5 bases). The CDR3 loop spans 12 amino acids. Trimming took off 3 bases at V and 6 bases at J, with 5 bases between the two ends. From germline, CDR1 is SGHAT and CDR2 FQNNGV. As DNA, the CDR3 is TGTGCCAGCAGCTTCGGGGCCGGGGAGCTGTTTTTT. Protein sequence: CASSFGAGELFF.

The CDR3 is CASSTTGANTEAFF. CDR3 DNA: TGTGCCAGCAGCACAACAGGGGCGAACACTGAAGCTTTCTTT. This chain joins TRBV9 and TRBJ1-1, with 7 bases fitting TRBD1. The CDR3 extends over 14 amino acids. The germline gives CDR1 SGDLS, CDR2 YYNGEE. With V trimmed by 4 bases and J by 1 base, 4 bases remained unmatched.

The CDR3 spells CASSLAGAGGADTQYF. The CDR3 DNA reads TGTGCCAGCAGCTTAGCGGGAGCGGGGGGGGCAGATACGCAGTATTTT. The chain is built from TRBV7-6 and TRBJ2-3; TRBD2 matches 10 bases. The CDR3 covers 16 residues. Germline V gene data show CDR1 as SGHVS and CDR2 as FNYEAQ. Unmatched junction bases numbered 4, after V lost 0 bases and J lost 4 bases. Looking up the rest from reference TRBV7-6 and TRBJ2-3 gives the full variable domain: GAGVSQSPRYKVTKRGQDVALRCDPISGHVSLYWYRQALGQGPEFLTYFNYEAQQDKSGLPNDRFSAERPEGSISTLTIQRTEQRDSAMYRCASSLAGAGGADTQYFGPGTRLTVL.

V is TRBV13 and J is TRBJ1-1; TRBD1 agrees at 7 bases. The germline V gene has CDR1 PRHDT and CDR2 FYEKMQ (reference sequence). CDR3 length equals 15 residues. J gave up 7 bases and V 4 bases, and 12 bases lay outside the gene matches. The CDR3 reads CASSSTGIIGLEAFF. CDR3 DNA: TGTGCCAGCAGCTCGACAGGGATAATCGGGCTTGAAGCTTTCTTT.

The chain joins TRBV19 to TRBJ2-5; D not resolved. The CDR3 runs 13 residues. Trimming removed 2 bases from V and 1 base from J, with 5 bases in between. Germline-derived CDR1 and CDR2 are LNHDA and SQIVND (reference sequence). The CDR3 protein is CASSIQIQETQYF. For the CDR3, the DNA is TGTGCCAGTAGTATACAGATCCAAGAGACCCAGTACTTC.

The chain joins TRBV7-2 to TRBJ1-2; D unresolved. V was cut by 2 bases and J by 0 bases, with 7 bases left in between. The germline V gene has CDR1 SGHTA and CDR2 FQGNSA. The CDR3 is made up of 14 amino acids. The CDR3 is CASSLSSSNYGYTF. The CDR3 DNA sequence: TGTGCCAGCAGCTTAAGTAGCTCTAACTATGGCTACACCTTC.

This chain connects TRBV2 to TRBJ1-1; tentative D call: TRBD1 (5 bases). This CDR3 has 15 amino acids. The V gene lost 1 base and the J gene lost 0 bases, with 9 bases spanning the gap. CDR1 and CDR2 from the germline V gene are SNHLY and FYNNEI. CDR3 sequence reads: CASSEVGELNTEAFF. The CDR3 DNA follows: TGTGCCAGCAGTGAAGTAGGGGAACTGAACACTGAAGCTTTCTTT. Combining the CDR3 with reference TRBV2 and TRBJ1-1 gives the whole variable domain EPEVTQTPSHQVTQMGQEVILRCVPISNHLYFYWYRQILGQKVEFLVSFYNNEISEKSEIFDDQFSVERPDGSNFTLKIRSTKLEDSAMYFCASSEVGELNTEAFFGQGTRLTVV.

This clone has a handful of counts. The chain joins TRBV5-8 to TRBJ2-7; D uncertain. V was pared by 0 bases and J by 3 bases, with 4 bases between. Germline lookup yields CDR1 SGHTS and CDR2 YDEGEE. CDR3 length: 12 residues. CDR3 coding DNA: TGTGCCAGCAGCTTGGCCAGCTACGAGCAGTACTTC. Protein: CASSLASYEQYF.

The chain has TRBV10-1 and TRBJ2-2; unclear D gene. Germline V gives CDR1 WNHNN, CDR2 SYGVQD (reference sequence). This CDR3 comprises 14 residues. Trimming pared 4 bases from V and 1 base from J, leaving 7 bases between. The CDR3 region is CASSGALNTGELFF. CDR3 nucleotides: TGCGCCAGCAGTGGAGCCTTGAACACCGGGGAGCTGTTTTTT.

V gene TRBV7-8 combines with J gene TRBJ1-6; 7 bases map to TRBD1. Germline V gene lookup returns CDR1 SGHVS and CDR2 FQNEAQ. With V trimmed by 5 bases and J by 0 bases, 10 bases remained unmatched. This CDR3 region has 18 residues. The CDR3 region is CASSPITGESSYNSPLHF. DNA for the CDR3: TGTGCCAGCAGCCCGATCACAGGGGAGAGCTCCTATAATTCACCCCTCCACTTT.

The gene calls are TRBV27 and TRBJ1-1; no firm D call. V was clipped by 0 bases and J by 6 bases, with 11 bases between them. This CDR3 is built from 14 residues. CDR1 and CDR2 (germline): MNHEY, SMNVEV (reference sequence). For the CDR3, the DNA is TGTGCCAGCAGTTTATCGAACTTCGTATCTGAAGCTTTCTTT. As protein: CASSLSNFVSEAFF.

The V and J genes are TRBV11-1 and TRBJ1-1; D is unclear. Germline assignment: CDR1 SGHAT and CDR2 FQDESV (reference sequence). The CDR3 runs 13 residues. V was cut by 3 bases and J by 1 base, with 6 bases left in between. CDR3: CASSLAGNTEAFF. The DNA of the CDR3 is TGTGCCAGCAGCTTGGCAGGGAACACTGAAGCTTTCTTT.

The V gene is TRBV5-1, the J gene TRBJ2-4, with 8 bases lining up with TRBD2. Per germline, CDR1 SGHRS and CDR2 YFSETQ. The V segment lost 4 bases and the J segment 1 base; nucleotides outside the gene matches: 16. This CDR3 comprises 19 residues. For the CDR3, the DNA is TGCGCCAGCAGCGCCCCGGGACTAGACGAATCTATTGCCAAAAACATTCAGTACTTC. Translated, it gives CASSAPGLDESIAKNIQYF.